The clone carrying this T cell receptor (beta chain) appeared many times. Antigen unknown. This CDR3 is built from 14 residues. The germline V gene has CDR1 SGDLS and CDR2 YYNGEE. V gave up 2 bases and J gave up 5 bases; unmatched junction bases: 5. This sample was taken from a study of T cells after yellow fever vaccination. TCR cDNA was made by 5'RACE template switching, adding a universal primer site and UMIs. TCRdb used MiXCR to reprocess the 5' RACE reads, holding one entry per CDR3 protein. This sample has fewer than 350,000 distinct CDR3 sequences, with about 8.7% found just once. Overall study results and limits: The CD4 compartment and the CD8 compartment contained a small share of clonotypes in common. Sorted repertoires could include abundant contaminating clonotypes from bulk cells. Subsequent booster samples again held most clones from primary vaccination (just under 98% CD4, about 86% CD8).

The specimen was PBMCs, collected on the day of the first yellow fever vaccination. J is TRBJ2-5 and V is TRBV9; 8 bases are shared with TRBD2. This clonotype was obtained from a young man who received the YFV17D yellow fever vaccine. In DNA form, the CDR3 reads TGTGCCAGCAGCGTGGCGGGGGGCTATGAGACCCAGTACTTC. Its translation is CASSVAGGYETQYF. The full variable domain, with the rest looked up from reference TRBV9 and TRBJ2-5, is DSGVTQTPKHLITATGQRVTLRCSPRSGDLSVYWYQQSLDQGLQFLIQYYNGEERAKGNILERFSAQQFPDLHSELNLSSLELGDSALYFCASSVAGGYETQYFGPGTRLLVL.